This T cell receptor beta chain was recovered during a study of T cell responses to AZD1222 COVID-19 vaccine. Sequencing used immunoSEQ multiplex PCR; TCRdb keeps in-frame clones, though not all of them. The sample lists some 130,000 clones, 80% to 90% occurring once. Study observations and caveats: Spike-specific TCRs gained breadth and depth after people received two AZD1222 doses. Variant regions that are unmutated are reportedly the target of nearly half of spike-specific TCRs. The donor cohort was predominantly white British with a female majority, and clonal diversity may have been underestimated.

The CDR3 is made up of 15 amino acids. J gave up 5 bases and V 2 bases, and 5 bases lay outside the gene matches. The germline V gene encodes CDR1 MDHEN and CDR2 SYDVKM. About this clone itself: The antigen is unknown.

This clonotype was sampled from an adult in good health. Sequencing was performed on peripheral blood, taken on day 0 of AZD1222 vaccination. The rearrangement uses TRBV28 and TRBJ2-1; 8 positions match TRBD2. Here the CDR3 reads CASSLMAGGHNEQFF. In nucleotides, the CDR3 is TGTGCCAGCAGTTTAATGGCGGGGGGCCACAATGAGCAGTTCTTC.